This T cell receptor (beta chain) was retrieved from a study of blood T cell repertoires in COVID-19. Study in general: Collection of acute and convalescent COVID-19 samples took place in the United States, Italy and Spain. PBMCs, B-cell-depleted T cells, or T cells were the source of the cDNA or gDNA that made up the material.

This CDR3 is 12 amino acids long. CDR1 and CDR2 (germline): SGDLS, YYNGEE. The V end was cut by 7 bases, the J end by 6 bases, with 8 bases between. Original data processing: Amplification with reference gene primers provided the estimates of nucleated cell counts. Repertoires were generated with immunoSEQ multiplex PCR, while TCRdb's copy carries only in-frame clones and drops some. V and J calls plus clone size are reproduced from that table; the DNA served to infer D and trimming. The repertoire holds 140,000 to 150,000 clones, with 81% as singletons. The source material was peripheral blood. This sequence originates from a human donor in a cohort sampled during active COVID-19. This chain joins TRBV9 and TRBJ1-6; TRBD1 might be the D (5 bases). The CDR3 region is CASDSPNSPLHF. As DNA, the CDR3 is TGTGCCAGCGACAGTCCTAATTCACCCCTCCACTTT.